Following are 21 T cell receptor beta chains from one sample sequenced in a study of Siglec-9 on CD8 T cells in melanoma. The data were produced by immunoSEQ multiplex PCR, yet TCRdb's version contains in-frame clones alone and is incomplete. The data hold 30,000 to 45,000 clones, with roughly 80% observed a single time. The sequencing input was Siglec-9- CD8+ T cells sorted from blood. These receptors all come from a human donor in good health.

V usage is TRBV2 and J usage is TRBJ1-1, with a weak D call TRBD1 (5 bases). CDR3 length: 11 amino acids. CDR1 is SNHLY, CDR2 FYNNEI, per germline. V lost 7 bases to trimming and J lost 8 bases, with 11 bases between them. DNA for the CDR3: TGTGCCAGCACCCCGGGACGGGAAGCTTTCTTT. Its translation is CASTPGREAFF. Complete variable domain (other parts from reference TRBV2 and TRBJ1-1): EPEVTQTPSHQVTQMGQEVILRCVPISNHLYFYWYRQILGQKVEFLVSFYNNEISEKSEIFDDQFSVERPDGSNFTLKIRSTKLEDSAMYFCASTPGREAFFGQGTRLTVV.

The rearrangement uses TRBV6-1 and TRBJ2-1, with D perhaps given as TRBD1 or TRBD2 (6 bases each). This CDR3 has 16 residues. Germline CDR1 and CDR2: MNHNS and SASEGT. Trimming pared 2 bases from V and 0 bases from J, leaving 11 bases between. CDR3 sequence: CASSELRGPSYNEQFF. The CDR3 DNA follows: TGTGCCAGCAGTGAACTACGGGGGCCCTCCTACAATGAGCAGTTCTTC.

This chain connects TRBV6-6 to TRBJ1-5; D call uncertain. CDR1 and CDR2 from the germline V gene are MNHNY and SVGAGI (reference sequence). The V end was cut by 7 bases, the J end by 4 bases, with 14 bases between. The CDR3 runs to 14 residues. CDR3 in DNA: TGTGCCAGCACCCTACCAGGCGTTAATCAGCCCCAGCATTTT. It encodes CASTLPGVNQPQHF.

This sequence joins TRBV12-5 and TRBJ1-4, with 9 bases identical to TRBD1. CDR3 length: 15 residues. J was trimmed by 8 bases and V by 1 base; bases with no gene match: 5. From germline, CDR1 is LGHNT and CDR2 FRNRAP. The CDR3 bases are TGTGCTAGTGGTTTGGACCCAGACAGGGGGGAAAAACTGTTTTTT. Encoded protein: CASGLDPDRGEKLFF.

This chain links TRBV7-9 with TRBJ2-7; the D gene could be TRBD1 or TRBD2 (5 bases each). Germline lookup yields CDR1 SEHNR and CDR2 FQNEAQ (reference sequence). CDR3 length: 14 amino acids. V was trimmed by 5 bases and J by 7 bases, leaving 18 bases between them. CDR3 amino acids: CASSARDQRGEQYF. The DNA for the CDR3 is TGTGCCAGCAGCGCCCGGGACCAGAGAGGGGAGCAGTACTTC. Using reference TRBV7-9 and TRBJ2-7 for the parts outside the CDR3, the full variable domain is DTGVSQNPRHKITKRGQNVTFRCDPISEHNRLYWYRQTLGQGPEFLTYFQNEAQLEKSRLLSDRFSAERPKGSFSTLEIQRTEQGDSAMYLCASSARDQRGEQYFGPGTRLTVT.

This chain joins TRBV27 and TRBJ2-7, with 7 bases that match TRBD1. Germline V gives CDR1 MNHEY, CDR2 SMNVEV (reference sequence). Trimming at V came to 5 bases and at J to 6 bases, leaving 10 bases not matched to a gene. This CDR3 comprises 14 residues. CDR3 sequence reads: CASSPRQGRAEQYF. Written as DNA, the CDR3 is TGTGCCAGCAGTCCCCGACAGGGACGGGCCGAGCAGTACTTC.

The V gene is TRBV9, the J gene TRBJ2-1; D gene ambiguous. This CDR3 is 15 amino acids long. V was clipped by 6 bases and J by 0 bases, with 13 bases between them. CDR1 is SGDLS, CDR2 YYNGEE, per germline. This CDR3 is CASNPWQSSYNEQFF. The DNA for the CDR3 is TGTGCCAGCAACCCCTGGCAGAGCTCCTACAATGAGCAGTTCTTC.

The J gene is TRBJ2-7, the V gene TRBV18; D gene uncertain. Germline CDR1 and CDR2: KGHSH and LQKENI. V was cut by 4 bases and J by 6 bases, with 13 bases left in between. The CDR3 is 13 amino acids. The CDR3 reads CASSLPPVPEQYF. The DNA for the CDR3 is TGTGCCAGCTCACTACCCCCGGTTCCCGAGCAGTACTTC.

This clone occurred once. The chain is built from TRBV7-9 and TRBJ2-3; D gene unclear. Trimming stripped 5 bases from V and 6 bases from J, with 12 bases between. Germline V lookup: CDR1 SEHNR, CDR2 FQNEAQ (reference sequence). The CDR3 sequence is 13 residues long. The CDR3 loop is CASSLLSSDTQYF. The CDR3 region has the DNA TGTGCCAGCAGCCTACTGAGCTCCGATACGCAGTATTTT.

The genes are TRBV5-6 and TRBJ1-2; no clear D gene. The CDR3 is 11 residues long. The germline V gene has CDR1 SGHDT and CDR2 YYEEEE. Trimming removed 0 bases at V and 8 bases at J, with 5 bases between. Here the CDR3 reads CASSLGGGYTF. The DNA for the CDR3 is TGTGCCAGCAGCTTGGGCGGCGGCTACACCTTC.

The genes are TRBV6-6 and TRBJ2-3; TRBD2 agrees at 7 bases. Germline CDR1 and CDR2: MNHNY and SVGAGI (reference sequence). CDR3 length: 15 amino acids. V was pared by 3 bases and J by 9 bases, with 12 bases of the junction left unmatched. CDR3 DNA sequence: TGTGCCAGCAGTTATGATAGGCGGGGGAGCATGACGCAGTATTTT. Translated, it gives CASSYDRRGSMTQYF.

The chain couples TRBV27 to TRBJ2-7, with 9 bases matching TRBD1. Germline loops: CDR1 MNHEY, CDR2 SMNVEV (reference sequence). J gave up 3 bases and V 0 bases, and 3 bases lay outside the gene matches. The CDR3 sequence is 15 residues long. DNA of the CDR3: TGTGCCAGCAGTTTATCGGGACAGGGATACTACGAGCAGTACTTC. This codes for CASSLSGQGYYEQYF.

The rearrangement joins TRBV15 to TRBJ2-3, with TRBD2 matching over 11 bases. CDR3 length: 16 amino acids. V trimming: 4 bases; J trimming: 2 bases; junction bases outside the gene matches: 5. Germline V gives CDR1 LNHNV, CDR2 YYDKDF (reference sequence). The CDR3 sequence: CATSTTGLAVTDTQYF. As DNA, the CDR3 is TGTGCCACCAGCACAACGGGACTAGCGGTCACAGATACGCAGTATTTT. The full variable domain, in which reference TRBV15 and TRBJ2-3 provide the parts outside the CDR3, is DAMVIQNPRYQVTQFGKPVTLSCSQTLNHNVMYWYQQKSSQAPKLLFHYYDKDFNNEADTPDNFQSRRPNTSFCFLDIRSPGLGDTAMYLCATSTTGLAVTDTQYFGPGTRLTVL.

The chain links TRBV30 to TRBJ1-6; 9 positions match TRBD1. The V gene end was trimmed by 0 bases and the J gene end by 7 bases; junction bases not matched to a gene: 1. The CDR3 sequence is 14 residues long. The germline gives CDR1 GTSNPN, CDR2 SVGIG (reference sequence). In DNA, the CDR3 is TGTGCCTGGAGTGTGGGGACAGGGAATTCACCCCTCCACTTT. Translated: CAWSVGTGNSPLHF.

V and J are TRBV27 and TRBJ2-1, with D possibly TRBD2 on 5 matching bases. The CDR3 runs 14 residues. Trimming took 3 bases from V and 0 from J, leaving 6 bases between them. The germline V gene has CDR1 MNHEY and CDR2 SMNVEV (reference sequence). CDR3 coding DNA: TGTGCCAGCAGTTTCACTAGCTCCTACAATGAGCAGTTCTTC. Translation: CASSFTSSYNEQFF.

The chain employs TRBV11-2 and TRBJ2-1; TRBD2 matches 8 bases. In germline, CDR1 is SGHAT, CDR2 FQNNGV. Germline trimming cut 5 bases from V and 2 bases from J; bases unmatched to any gene: 8. The CDR3 is 16 amino acids. CDR3 nucleotide sequence: TGTGCCAGCAGCCGGGGGGGTCTATCGGCCTACAATGAGCAGTTCTTC. This codes for CASSRGGLSAYNEQFF.

The rearrangement links TRBV7-6 to TRBJ1-5, with D unresolved. Trimming took off 1 base at V and 0 bases at J, with 16 bases between the two ends. CDR1 and CDR2 (germline): SGHVS, FNYEAQ. CDR3 length: 18 amino acids. The CDR3 loop is CASSLGVRSDISNQPQHF. DNA for the CDR3: TGTGCCAGCAGCTTAGGAGTTAGGTCAGACATTAGCAATCAGCCCCAGCATTTT.

The genes are TRBV27 and TRBJ1-1, with D perhaps TRBD1 (6 bases). Germline CDR1 MNHEY, CDR2 SMNVEV (reference sequence). This CDR3 is built from 17 residues. Trimming pared 4 bases from V and 6 bases from J, leaving 24 bases between. CDR3 amino acids: CASSSPRLDSRDAEAFF. The CDR3 DNA reads TGTGCCAGCAGTTCCCCTCGTCTGGACAGCCGGGACGCTGAAGCTTTCTTT.

The V gene is TRBV19, the J gene TRBJ2-5; 7 positions agree with TRBD2. The CDR3 runs to 13 residues. V shed 1 base and J 7 bases; nucleotides not matched to a gene: 3. Germline assignment: CDR1 LNHDA and CDR2 SQIVND (reference sequence). The CDR3 loop reads CASSIGPGGTQYF. In nucleotides, the CDR3 is TGTGCCAGTAGTATAGGCCCGGGGGGGACCCAGTACTTC.

The chain employs TRBV9 and TRBJ2-3; possible D gene TRBD1, 6 bases. The germline V gene encodes CDR1 SGDLS and CDR2 YYNGEE. Trimming took 4 bases from V and 2 from J, leaving 14 bases between them. This CDR3 is 15 amino acids long. The CDR3 DNA reads TGTGCCAGCAGCCTGTGGGGGCAAGTCACAGATACGCAGTATTTT. It is translated as CASSLWGQVTDTQYF. Looking up the rest from reference TRBV9 and TRBJ2-3 gives the full variable domain: DSGVTQTPKHLITATGQRVTLRCSPRSGDLSVYWYQQSLDQGLQFLIQYYNGEERAKGNILERFSAQQFPDLHSELNLSSLELGDSALYFCASSLWGQVTDTQYFGPGTRLTVL.

The sample holds one count of this clone. The chain links TRBV28 to TRBJ1-1; D gene ambiguous. The germline V gene encodes CDR1 MDHEN and CDR2 SYDVKM. The V and J ends lost 8 bases and 0 bases respectively, with 16 bases between them. CDR3 length: 15 residues. In nucleotides, the CDR3 is TGTGCCAGCGGGCCCTGGAGGGAAATGAACACTGAAGCTTTCTTT. Translating gives CASGPWREMNTEAFF.